The entry that follows covers one TCR beta chain sequence. Its antigen remains unidentified. Profiling relied on immunoSEQ multiplex PCR, and the TCRdb table lists in-frame clones only, not all of them. In the table there are roughly 190,000 clones, roughly 86% of which are singletons. The germline gives CDR1 SGHRS, CDR2 YFSETQ. The CDR3 is 15 residues long. With 3 bases clipped from V and 0 bases from J, the junction kept 3 bases outside the gene matches. These data come from a study of cytomegalovirus exposure and HLA in healthy donors. Study-level points and caveats: Altogether, about 160 TCR beta chains were recorded as cytomegalovirus-associated.

The sequencing input was PBMCs. The V gene is TRBV5-1, the J gene TRBJ1-1; TRBD1 agrees at 9 bases. The origin of this receptor is a woman aged 18-29 years in good health and CMV-seronegative. The CDR3 here is CASSSQGAVNTEAFF. The CDR3 DNA reads as TGCGCCAGCAGCTCACAGGGGGCCGTGAACACTGAAGCTTTCTTT. Drawing the rest from reference TRBV5-1 and TRBJ1-1, the complete variable domain is KAGVTQTPRYLIKTRGQQVTLSCSPISGHRSVSWYQQTPGQGLQFLFEYFSETQRNKGNFPGRFSGRQFSNSRSEMNVSTLELGDSALYLCASSSQGAVNTEAFFGQGTRLTVV.